This is a list of T cell receptor beta chains from one sample in a study of shared clonotypes between healthy human individuals. Data came from immunoSEQ multiplex PCR; TCRdb stores just in-frame clones and leaves some out. The sample includes more than 450,000 clones, approximately 85% seen only once; the top ten take 10% to 15%. Source material: PBMCs. These receptor sequences come from a woman aged 35 to 49 in good health. Some clones in this sample may be carry-over from other donors' samples. Each CDR3 is given with its conserved first and last residue. A D gene is named only where the DNA matches it firmly. Size values are once, few and many counts, or a class for expanded clones, and some rows have none.

V gene,D gene,clone size,J gene,CDR3 length,CDR3 DNA,CDR3 protein
TRBV7-9,TRBD1,.,TRBJ2-7,14,TGTGCCAGCTCCAGGGGACAGGGACCCTACGAGCAGTACTTC,CASSRGQGPYEQYF
TRBV15,.,few,TRBJ2-2,14,TGTGCCACCAGCAGAGAATCTCGGCAGGAGGAGCTGTTTTTT,CATSRESRQEELFF
TRBV18,TRBD1,.,TRBJ1-2,19,TGTGCCAGCTCACCGTTGGGACAGGGGGCGCTTAATTCTCAGTATGGCTACACCTTC,CASSPLGQGALNSQYGYTF
TRBV10-3,TRBD1,.,TRBJ1-6,14,TGTGCCATCAACCGCGGGACAGGGGAATCACCCCTCCACTTT,CAINRGTGESPLHF
TRBV6-1,TRBD1,.,TRBJ2-7,15,TGTGCCAGCAGAAAGGACAGGGAGATAAACTACGAGCAGTACTTC,CASRKDREINYEQYF
TRBV7-2,TRBD1,.,TRBJ1-2,14,TGTGCCAGCAGCCCCGGACAGGGGTTTAGCGGCTACACCTTC,CASSPGQGFSGYTF
TRBV21-1,.,.,TRBJ2-3,16,TGTGCCAGCAGCAAAGTGGGGGCAGGGCGCACAGATACGCAGTATTTT,CASSKVGAGRTDTQYF
TRBV30,TRBD2,.,TRBJ2-3,16,TGTGCCTGGAGTGCCACTAGCGGGAATAAGGCAGATACGCAGTATTTT,CAWSATSGNKADTQYF
TRBV30,TRBD2,.,TRBJ2-3,14,TGTGCCTGGAGCGTAGCGGGAGGGAGTGATACGCAGTATTTT,CAWSVAGGSDTQYF
TRBV4-1,.,.,TRBJ1-1,15,TGCGCCAGCAGCCAAGAGACCCGACAGAACACTGAAGCTTTCTTT,CASSQETRQNTEAFF
TRBV5-4,.,few,TRBJ2-4,16,TGTGCCAGCAGCTTGGATTTAACCAAAGAGAGGAACATTCAGTACTTC,CASSLDLTKERNIQYF
TRBV5-1,.,.,TRBJ1-4,15,TGCGCCAGCAGCTCAACAGGGACCACGGGTGAAAAACTGTTTTTT,CASSSTGTTGEKLFF
TRBV10-3,.,.,TRBJ2-3,14,TGTGCCATCAGTGACCTAGCTAGCACAGATACGCAGTATTTT,CAISDLASTDTQYF
TRBV7-6,.,.,TRBJ2-1,15,TGTGCCAGCGCATCGGGGAGGCGGATCTACAATGAGCAGTTCTTC,CASASGRRIYNEQFF
TRBV10-2,.,many,TRBJ2-3,14,TGCGCCAGCAGTGACGGGGGCACCACAGATACGCAGTATTTT,CASSDGGTTDTQYF
TRBV28,.,.,TRBJ1-1,14,TGTGCCAGCAGTATAATCTATATGAACACTGAAGCTTTCTTT,CASSIIYMNTEAFF
TRBV7-9,.,few,TRBJ2-1,12,TGTGCCAGCAGCTTAGCCCCGGAAAGGGCGATCTTC,CASSLAPERAIF
TRBV7-9,.,once,TRBJ2-5,15,TGTGCCAGCAGCTTGGGAGGCAGGGTGGGGGAGACCCAGTACTTC,CASSLGGRVGETQYF
TRBV10-3,.,.,TRBJ2-3,15,TGTGCCATCAGTGAGTCGAGTCGGGCCACAGATACGCAGTATTTT,CAISESSRATDTQYF
TRBV20-1,TRBD1,few,TRBJ2-7,11,TGCAGTGGGACAGGGGGCTACGAGCAGTACTTC,CSGTGGYEQYF
TRBV10-3,.,.,TRBJ1-2,17,TGTGCCATCAGTGAGTCGAGCGGGGCAGGGAGCTACTATGGCTACACCTTC,CAISESSGAGSYYGYTF
TRBV30,TRBD1,.,TRBJ2-7,15,TGTGCCTGGAGTGCTGACAGGGGAAGCTCCTACGAGCAGTACTTC,CAWSADRGSSYEQYF
TRBV25-1,.,once,TRBJ1-1,11,TGTGCCAGCTCTCCCGGGAGGGAAGCTTTCTTT,CASSPGREAFF
TRBV10-2,.,.,TRBJ2-7,14,TGCGCCAGCAGTCCGGGCAGGGGTAGATACGAGCAGTACTTC,CASSPGRGRYEQYF
TRBV25-1,.,.,TRBJ2-3,16,TGTGCCAGCAGTGGCCCGGGCTCCCAAGGACCAGATACGCAGTATTTT,CASSGPGSQGPDTQYF
TRBV5-1,TRBD2,.,TRBJ2-2,15,TGCGCCAGCAGCTTGAGGGCGGGAGTGGCCGGGGAGCTGTTTTTT,CASSLRAGVAGELFF
TRBV4-1,.,few,TRBJ2-2,15,TGCGCCAGCAGCCACAATCGACAGGTACCCGGGGAGCTGTTTTTT,CASSHNRQVPGELFF
TRBV5-4,TRBD2,.,TRBJ2-3,14,TGTGCCAGCAGCGGGACTAGATACACAGATACGCAGTATTTT,CASSGTRYTDTQYF
TRBV4-2,.,.,TRBJ2-1,17,TGTGCCAGCAGCCAAGTGGTAGCGGACCGTACCTACAATGAGCAGTTCTTC,CASSQVVADRTYNEQFF
TRBV4-2,TRBD1,.,TRBJ1-1,16,TGTGCCAGCAGCCCGTGGACAGGGATTGCGGACACTGAAGCTTTCTTT,CASSPWTGIADTEAFF
TRBV6-5,TRBD2,.,TRBJ2-7,14,TGTGCCAGCAGCCCTAGCGGGAAGACCTACGAGCAGTACTTC,CASSPSGKTYEQYF
TRBV4-2,.,.,TRBJ1-5,16,TGTGCCAGCAGCCAAGTTTGGGGGGGCTCCAATCAGCCCCAGCATTTT,CASSQVWGGSNQPQHF
TRBV19,.,.,TRBJ2-3,14,TGTGCCAGTACCGGACTATCTAGCACAGATACGCAGTATTTT,CASTGLSSTDTQYF
TRBV11-2,.,.,TRBJ1-2,16,TGTGCCAGCAGCTTAGTTGGGGACCAGACGGGGAGCGGCTACACCTTC,CASSLVGDQTGSGYTF
TRBV7-9,.,once,TRBJ2-1,12,TGTGCCAGCAGCTTTCTATACAATGAGCAGTTCTTC,CASSFLYNEQFF
TRBV5-6,TRBD1,.,TRBJ2-3,14,TGTGCCAGCAGCTTACCGGGACAGGAAGATACGCAGTATTTT,CASSLPGQEDTQYF